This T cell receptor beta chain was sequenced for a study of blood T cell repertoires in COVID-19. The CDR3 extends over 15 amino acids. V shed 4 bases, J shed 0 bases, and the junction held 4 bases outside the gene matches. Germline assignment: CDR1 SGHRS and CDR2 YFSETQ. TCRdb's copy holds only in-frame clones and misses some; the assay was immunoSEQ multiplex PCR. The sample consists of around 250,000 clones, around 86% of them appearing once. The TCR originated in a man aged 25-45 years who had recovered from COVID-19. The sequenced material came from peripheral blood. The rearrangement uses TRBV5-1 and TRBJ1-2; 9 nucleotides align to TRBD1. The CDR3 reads CASSTGQGANYGYTF. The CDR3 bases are TGCGCCAGCAGCACGGGACAGGGAGCTAACTATGGCTACACCTTC.